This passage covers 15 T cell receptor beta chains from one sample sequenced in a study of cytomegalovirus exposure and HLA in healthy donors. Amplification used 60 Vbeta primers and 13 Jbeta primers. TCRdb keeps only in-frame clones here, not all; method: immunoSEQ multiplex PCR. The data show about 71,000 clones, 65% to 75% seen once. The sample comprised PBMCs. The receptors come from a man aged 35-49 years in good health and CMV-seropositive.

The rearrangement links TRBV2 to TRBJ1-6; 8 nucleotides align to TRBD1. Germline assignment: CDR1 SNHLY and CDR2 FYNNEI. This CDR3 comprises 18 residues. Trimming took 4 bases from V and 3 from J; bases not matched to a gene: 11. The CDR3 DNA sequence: TGTGCCAGCAGTGGGTGGCAGGGGGCGTCCAACTATAATTCACCCCTCCACTTT. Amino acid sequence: CASSGWQGASNYNSPLHF.

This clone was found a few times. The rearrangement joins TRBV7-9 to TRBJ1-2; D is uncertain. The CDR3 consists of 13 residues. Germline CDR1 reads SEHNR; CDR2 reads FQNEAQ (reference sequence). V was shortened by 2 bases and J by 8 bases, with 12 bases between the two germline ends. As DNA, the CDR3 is TGTGCCAGCAGCTTATCTTCTGAGCGCGGCTACACCTTC. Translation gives CASSLSSERGYTF.

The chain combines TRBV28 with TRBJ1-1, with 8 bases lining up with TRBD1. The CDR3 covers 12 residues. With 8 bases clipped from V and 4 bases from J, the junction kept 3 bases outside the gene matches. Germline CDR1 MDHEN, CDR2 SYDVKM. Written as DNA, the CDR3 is TGTGCCAGCGGAACAGGGGGCACTGAAGCTTTCTTT. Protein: CASGTGGTEAFF.

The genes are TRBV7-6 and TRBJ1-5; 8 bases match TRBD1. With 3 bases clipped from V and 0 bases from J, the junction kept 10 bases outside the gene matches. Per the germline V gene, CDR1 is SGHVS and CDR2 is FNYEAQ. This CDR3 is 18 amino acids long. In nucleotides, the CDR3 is TGTGCCAGCAGCTTCGGACAGGGCAGCAGATATAGCAATCAGCCCCAGCATTTT. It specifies CASSFGQGSRYSNQPQHF. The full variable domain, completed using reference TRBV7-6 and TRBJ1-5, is GAGVSQSPRYKVTKRGQDVALRCDPISGHVSLYWYRQALGQGPEFLTYFNYEAQQDKSGLPNDRFSAERPEGSISTLTIQRTEQRDSAMYRCASSFGQGSRYSNQPQHFGDGTRLSIL.

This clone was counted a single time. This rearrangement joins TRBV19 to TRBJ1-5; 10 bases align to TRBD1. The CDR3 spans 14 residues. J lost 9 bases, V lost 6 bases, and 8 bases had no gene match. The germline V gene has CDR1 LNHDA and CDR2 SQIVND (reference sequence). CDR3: CASSLLDRGAPQHF. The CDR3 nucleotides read TGTGCCAGTAGCCTCCTGGACAGGGGGGCGCCCCAGCATTTT.

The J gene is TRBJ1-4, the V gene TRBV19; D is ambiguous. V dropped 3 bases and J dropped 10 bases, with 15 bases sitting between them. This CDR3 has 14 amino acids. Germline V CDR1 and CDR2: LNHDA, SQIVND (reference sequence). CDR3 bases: TGTGCCAGTAGTATCCCCTCGGGAAGCGGAAAACTGTTTTTT. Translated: CASSIPSGSGKLFF.

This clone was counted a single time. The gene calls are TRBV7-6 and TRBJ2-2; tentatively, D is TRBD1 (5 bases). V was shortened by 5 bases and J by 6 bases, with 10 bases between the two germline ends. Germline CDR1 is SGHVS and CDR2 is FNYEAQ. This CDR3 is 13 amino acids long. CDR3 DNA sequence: TGTGCCAGCAGCAATATAGGGGCCGGGGAGCTGTTTTTT. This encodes CASSNIGAGELFF.

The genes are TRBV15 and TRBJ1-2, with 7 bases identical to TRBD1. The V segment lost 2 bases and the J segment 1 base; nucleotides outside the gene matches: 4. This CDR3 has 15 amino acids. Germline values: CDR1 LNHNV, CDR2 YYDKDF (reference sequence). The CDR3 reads CATSRTGAVNYGYTF. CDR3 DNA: TGTGCCACCAGCAGAACAGGGGCAGTTAACTATGGCTACACCTTC.

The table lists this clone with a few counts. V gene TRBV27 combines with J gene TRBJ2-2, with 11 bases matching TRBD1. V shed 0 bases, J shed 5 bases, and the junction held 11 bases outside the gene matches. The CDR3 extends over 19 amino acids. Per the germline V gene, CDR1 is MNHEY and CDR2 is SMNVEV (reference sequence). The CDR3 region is CASSLSPPRDRGMTGELFF. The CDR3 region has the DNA TGTGCCAGCAGTTTATCCCCCCCCCGGGACAGGGGGATGACCGGGGAGCTGTTTTTT.

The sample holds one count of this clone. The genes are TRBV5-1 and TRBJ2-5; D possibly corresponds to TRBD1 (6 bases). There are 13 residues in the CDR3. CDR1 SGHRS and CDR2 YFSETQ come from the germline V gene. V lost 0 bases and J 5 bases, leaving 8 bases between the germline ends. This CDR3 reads CASSLGQAETQYF. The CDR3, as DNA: TGCGCCAGCAGCTTGGGACAGGCGGAGACCCAGTACTTC.

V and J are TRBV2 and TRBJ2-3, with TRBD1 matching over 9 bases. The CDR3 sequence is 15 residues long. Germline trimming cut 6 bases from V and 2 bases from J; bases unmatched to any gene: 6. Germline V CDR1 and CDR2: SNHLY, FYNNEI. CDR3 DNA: TGTGCCAGCAGCTCGGGACAGGGAACCACAGATACGCAGTATTTT. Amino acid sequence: CASSSGQGTTDTQYF.

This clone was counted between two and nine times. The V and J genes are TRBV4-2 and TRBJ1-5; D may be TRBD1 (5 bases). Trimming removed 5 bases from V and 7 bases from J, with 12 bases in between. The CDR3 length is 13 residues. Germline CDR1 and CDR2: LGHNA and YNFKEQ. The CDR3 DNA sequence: TGTGCCAGCAGCTATGACAGCTCCCAGCCCCAGCATTTT. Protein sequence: CASSYDSSQPQHF.

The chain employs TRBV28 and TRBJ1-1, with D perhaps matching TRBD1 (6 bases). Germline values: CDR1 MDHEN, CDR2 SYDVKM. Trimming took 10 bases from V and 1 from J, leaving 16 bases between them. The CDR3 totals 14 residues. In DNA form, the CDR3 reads TGTGCCACATGGACAGTTTATTCGAACACTGAAGCTTTCTTT. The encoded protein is CATWTVYSNTEAFF.

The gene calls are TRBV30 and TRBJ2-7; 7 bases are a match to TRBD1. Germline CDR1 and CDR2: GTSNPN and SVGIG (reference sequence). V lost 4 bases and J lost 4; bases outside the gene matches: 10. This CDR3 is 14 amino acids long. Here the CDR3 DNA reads TGTGCCTGGACGTTTGGCAGGGGGAGTTACGAGCAGTACTTC. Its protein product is CAWTFGRGSYEQYF. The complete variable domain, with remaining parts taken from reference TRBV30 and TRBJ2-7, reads SQTIHQWPATLVQPVGSPLSLECTVEGTSNPNLYWYRQAAGRGLQLLFYSVGIGQISSEVPQNLSASRPQDRQFILSSKKLLLSDSGFYLCAWTFGRGSYEQYFGPGTRLTVT.

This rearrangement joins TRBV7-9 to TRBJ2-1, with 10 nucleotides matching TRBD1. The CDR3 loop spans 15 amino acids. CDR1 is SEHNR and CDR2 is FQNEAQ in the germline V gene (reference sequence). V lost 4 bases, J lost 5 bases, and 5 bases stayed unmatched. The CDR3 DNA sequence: TGTGCCAGCAGCTCGGGACAGGGGATTAACAATGAGCAGTTCTTC. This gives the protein CASSSGQGINNEQFF.